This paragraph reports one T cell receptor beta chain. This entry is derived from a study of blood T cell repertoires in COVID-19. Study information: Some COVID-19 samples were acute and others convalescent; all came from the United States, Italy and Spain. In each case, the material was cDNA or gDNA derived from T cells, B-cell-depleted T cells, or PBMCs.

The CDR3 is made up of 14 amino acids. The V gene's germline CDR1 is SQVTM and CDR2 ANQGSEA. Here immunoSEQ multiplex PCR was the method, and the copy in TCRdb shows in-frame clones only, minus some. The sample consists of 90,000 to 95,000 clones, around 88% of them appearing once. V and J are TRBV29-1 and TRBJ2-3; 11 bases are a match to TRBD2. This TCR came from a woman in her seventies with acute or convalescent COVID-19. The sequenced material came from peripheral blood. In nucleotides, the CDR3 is TGCAGTTTCGGTAGCGGGGGGGGCACAGATACGCAGTATTTT. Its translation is CSFGSGGGTDTQYF.